The rows below give T cell receptor beta chains drawn from one sample of a study of cytomegalovirus exposure and HLA in healthy donors. The protocol was immunoSEQ multiplex PCR, while the TCRdb copy is restricted to in-frame clones and leaves out a portion. This sample carries more than 200,000 clones, about 80% of them seen once, and the ten largest clones take 1.5% to 2%. Sequenced: PBMCs. The origin of the receptors is a man between 18 and 35 years old in good health and CMV-seronegative. The CDR3 runs from the conserved cysteine through the conserved F or W. Only some rows state a clone size, as once, few, many or a class for expanded clones.

CDR3: CASSQASGTLYNEQFF
J: TRBJ2-1
size: once
length: 16
V: TRBV4-3

CDR3: CASSIATGWETQYF
J: TRBJ2-5
size: few
length: 14
V: TRBV19

CDR3: CAFTGVDTGELFF
J: TRBJ2-2
size: NA
length: 13
V: TRBV30

CDR3: CAWLTSLSGGEKLFF
J: TRBJ1-4
size: few
length: 15
V: TRBV30

CDR3: CASSLRDSPLHF
J: TRBJ1-6
size: NA
length: 12
V: TRBV11-3

CDR3: CASSSDRGSYNEQFF
J: TRBJ2-1
size: NA
length: 15
V: TRBV5-4

CDR3: CAWSVRWGGDEKLFF
J: TRBJ1-4
size: NA
length: 15
V: TRBV30

CDR3: CASSLRGGFTEAFF
J: TRBJ1-1
size: NA
length: 14
V: TRBV6-5

CDR3: CASSLQGPGTQETQYF
J: TRBJ2-5
size: NA
length: 16
V: TRBV7-3

CDR3: CASSVRDMDSPLHF
J: TRBJ1-6
size: NA
length: 14
V: TRBV9

CDR3: CAISEGPRTDTQYF
J: TRBJ2-3
size: few
length: 14
V: TRBV10-3

CDR3: CASSPQGGREGGNIQYF
J: TRBJ2-4
size: NA
length: 17
V: TRBV5-4

CDR3: CASAFSGRTNEQFF
J: TRBJ2-1
size: NA
length: 14
V: TRBV6-1

CDR3: CASSLGVSPTGGPFNTQYF
J: TRBJ2-3
size: NA
length: 19
V: TRBV11-2

CDR3: CASSQGLDRAHEQYF
J: TRBJ2-7
size: NA
length: 15
V: TRBV14

CDR3: CSVVGQGANEQYF
J: TRBJ2-7
size: NA
length: 13
V: TRBV29-1

CDR3: CRAKTGNIQYF
J: TRBJ2-4
size: NA
length: 11
V: TRBV20-1

CDR3: CASREGSDREKLFF
J: TRBJ1-4
size: NA
length: 14
V: TRBV6-6